These T cell receptor beta chains were read from a single sample in a study of T-cell reconstitution after alpha-beta-depleted transplantation in children. TCRdb processed the PCR reads anew with MiXCR; each CDR3 protein has one entry. The sample lists some 200,000 distinct CDR3 sequences, approximately 14% seen once, with less than 15% in the top ten. Specimen: PBMCs from the stem cell graft donor, collected from the stem cell graft. The receptors shown here come from a human donor who donated a stem cell graft to a child with acute lymphoblastic leukemia. Both conserved end residues are part of each CDR3. A D gene is named only where the DNA matches it firmly. Not every row has a clone size; where given, it reads once, few, many or a size class.

J: TRBJ1-1; V: TRBV25-1; size: -; D: -; DNA: TGTGCCAGCAGTGAATCGGAGAAGTACACTGAAGCTTTCTTT; CDR3: CASSESEKYTEAFF
J: TRBJ2-5; V: TRBV29-1; size: many; D: -; DNA: TGCAGCGCCCTGAGGATAGGCGGGGAGACCCAGTACTTC; CDR3: CSALRIGGETQYF
J: TRBJ2-3; V: TRBV5-6; size: many; D: -; DNA: TGTGCCAGCAGCTTTCAACAGGGAATTGTGACAGATACGCAGTATTTT; CDR3: CASSFQQGIVTDTQYF
J: TRBJ2-1; V: TRBV24-1; size: -; D: TRBD1; DNA: TGTGCCACCAGTGATCGGACAGGGGGACCTTCGGATGAGCAGTTCTTC; CDR3: CATSDRTGGPSDEQFF
J: TRBJ1-1; V: TRBV5-1; size: many; D: TRBD1; DNA: TGCGCCAGCAGCTTGACAGGGGAAGGGGCTGAAGCTTTCTTT; CDR3: CASSLTGEGAEAFF
J: TRBJ2-7; V: TRBV5-6; size: many; D: TRBD1; DNA: TGTGCCAGCAGCTTCAGGGGGCCGTACGAGCAGTACTTC; CDR3: CASSFRGPYEQYF
J: TRBJ2-7; V: TRBV10-1; size: -; D: -; DNA: TGCGCCAGCAGTGAGTCGACGAGGGCCGAGCAGTACTTC; CDR3: CASSESTRAEQYF
J: TRBJ2-7; V: TRBV7-9; size: -; D: TRBD1; DNA: TGTGCCAGCAGCCCAGGGGACAGGGACGAGCAGTACTTC; CDR3: CASSPGDRDEQYF
J: TRBJ2-5; V: TRBV28; size: many; D: -; DNA: -; CDR3: CASSKARGGFRFGEETQYF
J: TRBJ2-1; V: TRBV7-2; size: -; D: -; DNA: TGTGCCAGCAGCCCCTGGGTCGACGGGGGAAATGAGCAGTTCTTC; CDR3: CASSPWVDGGNEQFF
J: TRBJ2-3; V: TRBV20-1; size: many; D: TRBD1; DNA: TGCAGTGCTAGAGCCACAGGGGCCTACACAGATACGCAGTATTTT; CDR3: CSARATGAYTDTQYF
J: TRBJ1-1; V: TRBV14; size: many; D: -; DNA: TGTGCCAGCAGCCAAGACCTGGGGCTAAACACTGAAGCTTTCTTT; CDR3: CASSQDLGLNTEAFF
J: TRBJ1-1; V: TRBV4-1; size: many; D: -; DNA: TGCGCCAGCACGCAAACGGGGGGGAACACTGAAGCTTTCTTT; CDR3: CASTQTGGNTEAFF
J: TRBJ2-1; V: TRBV12-3/TRBV12-4; size: few; D: -; DNA: TGTGCCAGCAGCCCTAGGGTAGACGGCCGGGGGCAGTTCTTC; CDR3: CASSPRVDGRGQFF
J: TRBJ1-2; V: TRBV19; size: many; D: -; DNA: TGTGCCAGTAGTCGCGGGGATTATGGCTACACCTTC; CDR3: CASSRGDYGYTF
J: TRBJ1-1; V: TRBV20-1; size: many; D: -; DNA: TGCAGTGCTAGTCGCGGACTGCGGAACACTGAAGCTTTCTTT; CDR3: CSASRGLRNTEAFF
J: TRBJ2-2; V: TRBV6-5; size: many; D: -; DNA: TGTGCCAGCAGTTACTCTTCAGGGCCTACGAACACCGGGGAGCTGTTTTTT; CDR3: CASSYSSGPTNTGELFF
J: TRBJ1-2; V: TRBV5-1; size: many; D: -; DNA: TGCGCCAGCAGCTTGGTTATCGGCATCGGGGGCTACACCTTC; CDR3: CASSLVIGIGGYTF
J: TRBJ2-5; V: TRBV20-1; size: many; D: TRBD2; DNA: TGCAGTGCCTCGAGGTCAATAGTGAGCGGGATGGGGCAGACCCAGTACTTC; CDR3: CSASRSIVSGMGQTQYF
J: TRBJ2-1; V: TRBV20-1; size: many; D: TRBD2; DNA: TGCAGTGCTAGAGACCGGACTAGCGGGATGGGCGAGCAGTTCTTC; CDR3: CSARDRTSGMGEQFF
J: TRBJ2-1; V: TRBV5-1; size: -; D: TRBD1; DNA: TGCGCCAGCAGCCCGCCCGGGACAGGGGGCTTCAATGAGCAGTTCTTC; CDR3: CASSPPGTGGFNEQFF
J: TRBJ2-5; V: TRBV3-1; size: -; D: TRBD1; DNA: TGTGCCAGCAGCCAAGGGGACAGGGGACAAGAGACCCAGTACTTC; CDR3: CASSQGDRGQETQYF
J: TRBJ1-3; V: TRBV7-9; size: -; D: -; DNA: TGTGCCAGCAGCTTACACGGGTCCTCGATATATTTT; CDR3: CASSLHGSSIYF
J: TRBJ1-5; V: TRBV12-3/TRBV12-4; size: many; D: TRBD1; DNA: TGTGCCAGCAGTCAGGACAGGGATGAGCCCCAGCATTTT; CDR3: CASSQDRDEPQHF
J: TRBJ2-7; V: TRBV20-1; size: many; D: -; DNA: TGCAGTGCTGGGGAAAACTACGAGCAGTACTTC; CDR3: CSAGENYEQYF
J: TRBJ1-4; V: TRBV5-5; size: many; D: -; DNA: TGTGCCAGCAGCTTGGACAGTGATGAAAAACTGTTTTTT; CDR3: CASSLDSDEKLFF
J: TRBJ1-1; V: TRBV13; size: many; D: -; DNA: TGTGCCAGCAGCTTCAGTACAGGACGAGGTACTGAAGCTTTCTTT; CDR3: CASSFSTGRGTEAFF
J: TRBJ2-1; V: TRBV28; size: few; D: -; DNA: TGTGCCAGCAGTTTATCGGCAGGGGCGCACCTGCCCTCATTC; CDR3: CASSLSAGAHLPSF
J: TRBJ2-2; V: TRBV7-8; size: many; D: -; DNA: TGTGCCAGCAGCTTAGTTGCGGGGTCCGGGGAGCTGTTTTTT; CDR3: CASSLVAGSGELFF